These T cell receptor beta chains were read from a single sample in a study of blood T cell repertoires in COVID-19. TCRdb's copy holds only in-frame clones and misses some; the assay was immunoSEQ multiplex PCR. The sample lists over 130,000 clones, over 60% seen once, with approximately 9% in the top ten. Sequencing used peripheral blood. The receptors were gathered from a woman aged 45-60 years with active or convalescent COVID-19. The CDR3 runs from the conserved cysteine through the conserved F or W. D genes are given only for firm matches. Part of the rows lack a size; the others show once, few, many or a class for expanded clones.

once TRBJ2-1 TRBD2 TRBV6-2/TRBV6-3 TGTGCCAGCAGTTACGGGACTAGCGGGCTCTCCTACAATGAGCAGTTCTTC CASSYGTSGLSYNEQFF
NA TRBJ2-3 TRBD2 TRBV3-1/TRBV3-2 TGTGCCAGCAGCCAAGGAGGGACTAGCGGGGCCTACACAGATACGCAGTATTTT CASSQGGTSGAYTDTQYF
NA TRBJ1-1 NA TRBV6-2/TRBV6-3 TGTGCCAGCACCCCCTTAGCCGACACTGAAGCTTTCTTT CASTPLADTEAFF
NA TRBJ2-7 NA TRBV12-5 TGTGCTAGTGGTTTGTTCCGGAGCTACTACGAGCAGTACTTC CASGLFRSYYEQYF
NA TRBJ1-1 TRBD1 TRBV20-1 TGCAGTGCTAATGAAGGATGGGACAGTGAAGCTTTCTTT CSANEGWDSEAFF
few TRBJ2-2 NA TRBV7-9 TGTGCCAGCAGCTTACTCACGTACCGGTACCTCGGGGAGCTGTTTTTT CASSLLTYRYLGELFF
NA TRBJ1-3 NA TRBV5-6 TGTGCCAGCAGCGGACCGTGGGGGGGCGGTGGAAACACCATATATTTT CASSGPWGGGGNTIYF
NA TRBJ1-1 NA TRBV30 TGTGCCTGGACCCAAGGGGCCCAGGGGAGAGCTTTCTTT CAWTQGAQGRAFF
NA TRBJ1-4 NA TRBV5-6 TGTGCCAGCAGCTTGGTAGGAGATTATAATGAAAAACTGTTTTTT CASSLVGDYNEKLFF
few TRBJ2-3 TRBD2 TRBV30 TGTGCCTGGAGCTCCCTAGCGGGGGGGGCAGATACGCAGTATTTT CAWSSLAGGADTQYF
NA TRBJ2-7 NA TRBV5-4 TGTGCCAGCATGGGGGGATTCCCCTACGAGCAGTACTTC CASMGGFPYEQYF
NA TRBJ1-5 NA TRBV30 TGTGCCTGGAGTCGAGATAGCAATCAGCCCCAGCATTTT CAWSRDSNQPQHF
NA TRBJ2-7 NA TRBV6-5 TGTGCCAGCACCGAAGAAAGGCAGGGAACCTACGAGCAGTACTTC CASTEERQGTYEQYF
few TRBJ1-3 NA TRBV7-2 TGTGCCAGCAGCTTAGACGGGGTCAGCTCTGGAAACACCATATATTTT CASSLDGVSSGNTIYF
NA TRBJ2-7 NA TRBV29-1 TGCAGCGTTGAAACTAGCTACGAGCAGTACTTC CSVETSYEQYF
NA TRBJ1-6 NA TRBV2 TGTGCCAGCAGTGCGGAGGCCCCCGACAATAATTCACCCCTCCACTTT CASSAEAPDNNSPLHF